Presented here are 3 T cell receptor beta chains from one specimen sequenced in a study of shared clonotypes between healthy human individuals. The table came from immunoSEQ multiplex PCR; TCRdb's copy has only in-frame clones and leaves some out. The sample yields 2 million to 2.5 million clones, around 93% seen once. Selected positively for CCR7 and CD45RO-negative, naive CD8 cells excluded terminally differentiated effector memory CD45RA+ cells. Sequencing was performed on naive CD8+ T cells from PBMCs. The source of these receptors is a man aged 18 to 35 in good health. Some clones in this sample may be carry-over from other donors' samples.

The V call is TRBV11-2, the J call TRBJ1-1; TRBD1 might be the D (5 bases). Per the germline V gene, CDR1 is SGHAT and CDR2 is FQNNGV. The V gene lost 5 bases and the J gene lost 6 bases, with 16 bases spanning the gap. The CDR3 spans 14 residues. DNA for the CDR3: TGTGCCAGCAGCACACCCGGGACGGGGGCTGAAGCTTTCTTT. It translates to CASSTPGTGAEAFF.

J is TRBJ1-3 and V is TRBV2, with D tentatively TRBD1 (5 bases). From germline, CDR1 is SNHLY and CDR2 FYNNEI. This CDR3 contains 15 residues. The V end lost 5 bases, the J end lost 0 bases, and 11 bases lay between the germline ends. The CDR3 sequence is CASSLGAYSGNTIYF. In DNA form, the CDR3 reads TGTGCCAGCAGTCTAGGGGCGTACTCTGGAAACACCATATATTTT.

The chain couples TRBV7-9 to TRBJ1-5, with a possible D match to TRBD1 (5 bases). The CDR3 loop spans 14 amino acids. Per germline, CDR1 SEHNR and CDR2 FQNEAQ (reference sequence). V lost 2 bases to trimming and J lost 3 bases, with 8 bases between them. In DNA form, the CDR3 reads TGTGCCAGCAGCTTAACAGGTCCCAATCAGCCCCAGCATTTT. Amino acid sequence: CASSLTGPNQPQHF.